This T cell receptor beta chain derives from a study of blood T cell repertoires in COVID-19. As processed by the authors: By means of reference gene primer amplification, nucleated cell counts were estimated. Some clones are missing from TCRdb's copy, which holds only in-frame ones; the method was immunoSEQ multiplex PCR. The D gene and trimming were derived from the DNA, and the V and J assignments and clone size from that table. Among about 150,000 clones, 84% were seen once, and the ten largest hold about 3.7%. This sequence originates from a woman between 50 and 59 years old with acute COVID-19. Input material: PBMCs or T cells enriched from blood (not recorded which).

The CDR3 DNA reads as TGTGCCAGCAGCTTGCCCCAGCGGGAGAATCCAGATACGCAGTATTTT. Its translation is CASSLPQRENPDTQYF. V gene TRBV5-6 combines with J gene TRBJ2-3; 8 bases fit TRBD2. From germline, CDR1 is SGHDT and CDR2 YYEEEE. J was trimmed by 4 bases and V by 1 base; bases with no gene match: 8. The CDR3 extends over 16 amino acids.